The 28 T cell receptor beta chains below come from one sample, sequenced in a study of graft-versus-host responses after intestinal transplantation. Some clones are missing from TCRdb's copy, which holds only in-frame ones; the method was immunoSEQ multiplex PCR. The sample holds more than 4,500 clones, approximately 72% seen once. The sample in question was PBMCs, obtained around 560 days after intestinal transplant. Receptors originate from a human patient who received an intestinal transplant, so some T cells may come from the graft donor.

This clone turned up a few times. A single base separates this from a much larger clone, so it may be a read error. The same CDR3 also results from other DNA sequences found in this sample. The chain employs TRBV5-5 and TRBJ2-3; possibly TRBD2 for D (6 bases). V lost 4 bases to trimming and J lost 4 bases, with 19 bases between them. The CDR3 runs 16 residues. CDR1 SGHKS and CDR2 YYEKEE come from the germline V gene (reference sequence). The CDR3 DNA reads as TGTGCCAGCAGCCAAGACAGCGGGTATACACCAGATACGCAGTATTTT. This sequence encodes CASSQDSGYTPDTQYF.

The rearrangement uses TRBV19 and TRBJ1-5; 7 bases are a match to TRBD1. The CDR3 is 17 amino acids. The V segment lost 4 bases and the J segment 5 bases; nucleotides outside the gene matches: 14. CDR1 is LNHDA, CDR2 SQIVND, per germline (reference sequence). CDR3 nucleotides: TGTGCCAGTAGTAACCCCCGTTTTGCAGGGGGGCATCAGCCCCAGCATTTT. Protein: CASSNPRFAGGHQPQHF.

The chain has TRBV19 and TRBJ2-7; 7 nucleotides agree with TRBD1. Germline lookup yields CDR1 LNHDA and CDR2 SQIVND (reference sequence). The CDR3 consists of 14 residues. Trimming cost V 1 base and J 2 bases; bases outside gene matches: 2. Written as DNA, the CDR3 is TGTGCCAGTAGTATAGGACAGGGTACCTACGAGCAGTACTTC. Translation: CASSIGQGTYEQYF.

V and J are TRBV6-9 and TRBJ2-7, with 9 bases identical to TRBD1. Germline V gene sequence: CDR1 MNHGY, CDR2 SVAAGI. The CDR3 is 16 residues long. V gave up 5 bases and J gave up 1 base; unmatched junction bases: 9. The CDR3 DNA sequence: TGTGCCAGCAGTGAAGCAGCCGGACAGGGGTCCTACGAGCAGTACTTC. It encodes CASSEAAGQGSYEQYF.

The gene calls are TRBV6-9 and TRBJ2-7; D may be TRBD1 or TRBD2 (6 bases each). The CDR3 loop spans 12 amino acids. The germline V gene encodes CDR1 MNHGY and CDR2 SVAAGI. V lost 6 bases and J 6 bases, leaving 12 bases between the germline ends. This CDR3 is CASRPGAAEQYF. CDR3 nucleotide sequence: TGTGCCAGCAGGCCGGGGGCGGCCGAGCAGTACTTC.

This chain joins TRBV7-2 and TRBJ2-7; 7 nucleotides align to TRBD2. The V and J ends lost 1 base and 2 bases, in that order; junction bases with no gene match: 8. CDR1 and CDR2 from the germline V gene are SGHTA and FQGNSA. The length of the CDR3 is 16 residues. This CDR3 reads CASSLDSLAATYEQYF. CDR3 nucleotide sequence: TGTGCCAGCAGCTTAGATTCTCTAGCGGCGACCTACGAGCAGTACTTC.

The table lists this clone with a few counts. The rearrangement joins TRBV4-1 to TRBJ2-1; 7 nucleotides align to TRBD1. Germline CDR1 and CDR2: MGHRA and YSYEKL. This CDR3 is 18 amino acids long. Trimming at V came to 0 bases and at J to 3 bases, leaving 11 bases not matched to a gene. CDR3 in amino acids: CASSQDLTGPFFYNEQFF. DNA for the CDR3: TGCGCCAGCAGCCAAGACTTGACAGGGCCCTTCTTCTACAATGAGCAGTTCTTC.

The count of this clone is one. CDR3 sequence (DNA): TGCGCCAGCAGCTTGGGGGGCGAGCAGTACTTC. It codes for CASSLGGEQYF. The J gene is TRBJ2-7, the V gene TRBV5-1; D is uncertain. The V end was cut by 0 bases, the J end by 6 bases, with 4 bases between. This CDR3 is built from 11 residues. Germline values: CDR1 SGHRS, CDR2 YFSETQ.

The V gene is TRBV5-1, the J gene TRBJ1-1; TRBD1 aligns across 8 bases. The CDR3 covers 13 residues. V dropped 5 bases and J dropped 2; count of bases not matched to a gene: 2. From germline, CDR1 is SGHRS and CDR2 YFSETQ. The CDR3 sequence: CASRTGANTEAFF. CDR3 DNA: TGCGCCAGCAGGACAGGGGCCAACACTGAAGCTTTCTTT. Full variable domain (outside the CDR3, taken from reference TRBV5-1 and TRBJ1-1): KAGVTQTPRYLIKTRGQQVTLSCSPISGHRSVSWYQQTPGQGLQFLFEYFSETQRNKGNFPGRFSGRQFSNSRSEMNVSTLELGDSALYLCASRTGANTEAFFGQGTRLTVV.

J is TRBJ1-4 and V is TRBV7-9, with 8 bases matching TRBD1. The J segment lost 3 bases and the V segment lost 10 bases, leaving 4 bases of the junction unmatched. Germline CDR1 SEHNR, CDR2 FQNEAQ (reference sequence). CDR3 length: 13 residues. In DNA, the CDR3 is TGTGCCACCGACAGGGGACCTAATGAAAAACTGTTTTTT. This translates into CATDRGPNEKLFF.

The chain links TRBV6-1 to TRBJ2-1; 7 bases map to TRBD1. After removal of 0 bases from V and 8 bases from J, the junction contained 10 bases not matched to a gene. Germline V CDR1 and CDR2: MNHNS, SASEGT. This CDR3 is 16 amino acids long. The CDR3, as DNA: TGTGCCAGCAGTGAAGCTCCTCAACAGGGGAACTATGAGCAGTTCTTC. Protein: CASSEAPQQGNYEQFF.

The rearrangement joins TRBV10-3 to TRBJ2-7; the match to TRBD2 covers 12 bases. This CDR3 spans 15 amino acids. V was clipped by 10 bases and J by 7 bases; unmatched bases: 14. From germline, CDR1 is ENHRY and CDR2 SYGVKD. This CDR3 is CASSLLAGGPEEQYF. CDR3 DNA sequence: TGTGCCAGCAGCCTCCTAGCGGGGGGGCCGGAGGAGCAGTACTTC.

The chain is built from TRBV6-4 and TRBJ2-2, with no clear D. There are 13 residues in the CDR3. The ends were cut back, 4 bases at V and 1 base at J, with 4 bases in the middle. The germline CDR1 and CDR2 sequences are MRHNA and SNTAGT. The CDR3 DNA reads as TGTGCCAGCAGTGCGGGGAACACCGGGGAGCTGTTTTTT. The encoded protein is CASSAGNTGELFF.

The CDR3 DNA follows: TGTGCCAGCAGTGAAGTTGGAAACACCATATATTTT. It codes for CASSEVGNTIYF. The genes are TRBV6-1 and TRBJ1-3; D is undetermined. CDR1 is MNHNS, CDR2 SASEGT, per germline. Trimming cost V 1 base and J 3 bases, with 1 base left between them. This CDR3 spans 12 amino acids.

The V gene is TRBV6-4, the J gene TRBJ2-1, with 11 bases aligning to TRBD2. From germline, CDR1 is MRHNA and CDR2 SNTAGT. This CDR3 has 15 amino acids. J gave up 7 bases and V 6 bases, and 8 bases lay outside the gene matches. The CDR3 is CASSPLAGGSNEQFF. As DNA, the CDR3 is TGTGCCAGCAGCCCCCTAGCGGGGGGCAGTAATGAGCAGTTCTTC.

V is TRBV7-3 and J is TRBJ2-3, with TRBD2 matching 8 bases. The CDR3 spans 19 residues. Trimming cost V 5 bases and J 0 bases; bases outside gene matches: 16. From germline, CDR1 is SGHTA and CDR2 FQGTGA. The CDR3 DNA is TGTGCCAGCAGCCCCCGGAGTGGGCGGGGGGTCCGGAGCACAGATACGCAGTATTTT. Its translation: CASSPRSGRGVRSTDTQYF.

J is TRBJ2-6 and V is TRBV27, with D unclear. Trimming cost V 8 bases and J 0 bases, with 14 bases left between them. The CDR3 length is 16 residues. Per the germline V gene, CDR1 is MNHEY and CDR2 is SMNVEV (reference sequence). DNA for the CDR3: TGTGCCAGCGGAGTGGGCCCCACCTCTGGGGCCAACGTCCTGACTTTC. It specifies CASGVGPTSGANVLTF.

The rearrangement links TRBV11-3 to TRBJ2-7; 7 bases line up with TRBD2. V lost 8 bases to trimming and J lost 7 bases; unmatched junction nucleotides: 2. Germline values: CDR1 SGHNT, CDR2 YENEEA. The CDR3 runs 10 residues. The CDR3 DNA reads as TGTGCCAGCGGGAGGGAAGAGCAGTACTTC. Encoded protein: CASGREEQYF.

Written as DNA, the CDR3 is TGCGCCAGCAGCCAAACTAGCGGGGGGGCAGATACGCAGTATTTT. Its protein is CASSQTSGGADTQYF. The rearrangement links TRBV4-3 to TRBJ2-3, with 13 bases aligning to TRBD2. Trimming took 2 bases from V and 4 from J; bases not matched to a gene: 0. The germline V gene encodes CDR1 LGHNA and CDR2 YSLEER. The CDR3 is 15 residues long.

The rearrangement joins TRBV15 to TRBJ2-4; tentatively, D is TRBD1 or TRBD2 (6 bases each). Trimming took off 8 bases at V and 4 bases at J, with 12 bases between the two ends. Germline-derived CDR1 and CDR2 are LNHNV and YYDKDF (reference sequence). CDR3 length: 13 amino acids. CDR3 nucleotide sequence: TGTGCCACCGCAAGGGGGGCAAAAAACATTCAGTACTTC. It is translated as CATARGAKNIQYF.

The chain is built from TRBV6-6 and TRBJ1-3; D remains unclear. Looked up from germline, CDR1 is MNHNY and CDR2 is SVGAGI (reference sequence). This CDR3 is 15 amino acids long. V gave up 0 bases and J gave up 0 bases, with 6 bases separating them. The CDR3 DNA is TGTGCCAGCAGTTACTCACGGGCCTCTGGAAACACCATATATTTT. This gives the protein CASSYSRASGNTIYF.

This chain uses TRBV6-6 with TRBJ1-2, with no clear D. Germline loops: CDR1 MNHNY, CDR2 SVGAGI (reference sequence). There are 14 residues in the CDR3. V was cut by 6 bases and J by 3 bases, with 14 bases left in between. CDR3 loop: CASSKARSDYGYTF. The CDR3 nucleotides read TGTGCCAGCAGCAAAGCCAGAAGCGACTATGGCTACACCTTC.

This clone came up a few times. In DNA form, the CDR3 reads TGTGCCAGCAGTCATGGGGGGTCCCCTAACATTCAGTACTTC. Translation gives CASSHGGSPNIQYF. The chain couples TRBV28 to TRBJ2-4; possible D gene TRBD2, 6 bases. Germline assignment: CDR1 MDHEN and CDR2 SYDVKM. V lost 5 bases and J 7 bases, leaving 15 bases between the germline ends. This CDR3 comprises 14 residues.

As concerns this clone: One end of the junction varies from germline; a read error may be responsible. The same CDR3 arises from other DNA sequences in this sample as well. CDR3 protein: CASSQDGEKAFF. The CDR3 nucleotides read TGCGCCAGCAGCCAAGATGGAGAAAAAGCTTTCTTT. This chain joins TRBV11-2 and TRBJ1-1; D ambiguous. Germline CDR1 reads SGHAT; CDR2 reads FQNNGV. The CDR3 contains 12 residues.

In regard to this clone: It differs at one base from a far larger clone, so likely a read error. The V gene is TRBV7-8, the J gene TRBJ1-4, with a weak D call TRBD1 (5 bases). The CDR3 consists of 17 residues. V shed 5 bases and J shed 3 bases, with 19 bases lying between them. Germline-derived CDR1 and CDR2 are SGHVS and FQNEAQ. The CDR3 nucleotides are TGTGCCAGCAGCCTCCTGGGGTTGGGGCAGGCTAATGAAAAACTGTTTTTT. Translating gives CASSLLGLGQANEKLFF.

This clone has more than one count but fewer than ten. The gene calls are TRBV6-4 and TRBJ2-3; D unresolved. This CDR3 region has 13 residues. The V and J ends lost 3 bases and 6 bases respectively, with 10 bases between them. Germline V gene data show CDR1 as MRHNA and CDR2 as SNTAGT. The CDR3 sequence: CASSEGAADTQYF. In DNA form, the CDR3 reads TGTGCCAGCAGTGAAGGCGCGGCTGATACGCAGTATTTT.

The chain couples TRBV30 to TRBJ1-2; 8 positions agree with TRBD1. The CDR3 sequence is 14 residues long. V was clipped by 0 bases and J by 4 bases; unmatched bases: 4. CDR1 is GTSNPN, CDR2 SVGIG, per germline (reference sequence). CDR3 sequence reads: CAWSVPGGSYGYTF. The CDR3 DNA reads TGTGCCTGGAGTGTACCAGGGGGCAGCTATGGCTACACCTTC.

The chain employs TRBV7-6 and TRBJ1-4, with D maybe TRBD1 (5 bases). The CDR3 totals 17 residues. V dropped 5 bases and J dropped 3 bases, with 19 bases sitting between them. Looked up from germline, CDR1 is SGHVS and CDR2 is FNYEAQ. The CDR3 nucleotides read TGTGCCAGCAGCCTCCTGGGGTTGGGGCCGGCTAATGAAAAACTGTTTTTT. Its translation is CASSLLGLGPANEKLFF. The complete variable domain, with remaining parts taken from reference TRBV7-6 and TRBJ1-4, reads GAGVSQSPRYKVTKRGQDVALRCDPISGHVSLYWYRQALGQGPEFLTYFNYEAQQDKSGLPNDRFSAERPEGSISTLTIQRTEQRDSAMYRCASSLLGLGPANEKLFFGSGTQLSVL.